Below, 28 T cell receptor beta chains from the same sample are listed, as sequenced in a study of vaccination and CD4 T cells after COVID-19. Their recognized antigens are unknown. The Oncomine TCR Beta short-read assay sequenced DNA from cultured CD4+ T cells. Via MiXCR, TCRdb re-called the PCR reads, giving one row per CDR3 protein. Of roughly 3,600 distinct CDR3 sequences detected, 15% to 20% appear once; the ten largest clones hold roughly an eighth. As to treatment: roughly ten-day PBMC culture with coronavirus spike peptide pools or control peptides (ViraFEST assay). The sequenced sample consisted of CD4+ T cells from blood, cultured in vitro. These receptors originate from a human donor who had recovered from COVID-19.

This clonotype has just a few counts. The chain joins TRBV5-1 to TRBJ2-1, with 12 positions matching TRBD2. With V trimmed by 5 bases and J by 8 bases, 11 bases remained unmatched. This CDR3 has 16 amino acids. Germline-derived CDR1 and CDR2 are SGHRS and YFSETQ. The CDR3 protein is CASSGLAGGPSDEQFF. The DNA of the CDR3 is TGCGCCAGCAGTGGTCTAGCGGGGGGGCCCAGCGATGAGCAGTTCTTC.

The chain combines TRBV5-1 with TRBJ2-5; 12 bases agree with TRBD2. Germline CDR1 is SGHRS and CDR2 is YFSETQ. This CDR3 spans 16 amino acids. The trim removed 0 bases at V and 5 bases at J, leaving 5 bases unmatched. Here the CDR3 DNA reads TGCGCCAGCAGCTTGGCGCTAGCGGGGGGGCCGGAGACCCAGTACTTC. This translates into CASSLALAGGPETQYF.

V is TRBV30 and J is TRBJ2-2; D is ambiguous. Germline assignment: CDR1 GTSNPN and CDR2 SVGIG (reference sequence). V lost 0 bases, J lost 1 base, and 9 bases lay in between. This CDR3 has 15 residues. CDR3 in amino acids: CAWSVIPGNTGELFF. The CDR3 DNA sequence: TGTGCCTGGAGTGTAATCCCGGGGAACACCGGGGAGCTGTTTTTT.

A few counts support this clonotype. The junction shows a germline mismatch at one end, possibly a read error. The gene calls are TRBV5-4 and TRBJ1-4, with D maybe TRBD1 (6 bases). Germline values: CDR1 SGHNT, CDR2 YYREEE (reference sequence). This CDR3 spans 12 amino acids. CDR3 DNA: TGTGCCAGCAGCTTGGAGGCAGGGGCCCTTGTTTTT. It yields the protein CASSLEAGALVF.

The genes are TRBV30 and TRBJ2-7; D tentatively fits TRBD1 or TRBD2 (5 bases each). This CDR3 spans 11 amino acids. CDR1 is GTSNPN and CDR2 is SVGIG in the germline V gene (reference sequence). V lost 5 bases and J 7 bases, leaving 12 bases between the germline ends. The CDR3 loop reads CAWGDPLEQYF. CDR3 nucleotides: TGTGCCTGGGGGGACCCGTTAGAGCAGTACTTC.

J is TRBJ2-1 and V is TRBV7-9; D is ambiguous. The V gene lost 5 bases and the J gene lost 5 bases, with 13 bases spanning the gap. Germline loops: CDR1 SEHNR, CDR2 FQNEAQ (reference sequence). This CDR3 has 14 residues. For the CDR3, the DNA is TGTGCCAGCAGCGTTCTGCCCAGGAACAATGAGCAGTTCTTC. It yields the protein CASSVLPRNNEQFF.

In its sample, this clonotype was seen a few times. The chain uses TRBV10-2 and TRBJ2-1; no firm D call. This CDR3 region has 12 residues. V lost 3 bases to trimming and J lost 9 bases, with 9 bases between them. The germline CDR1 and CDR2 sequences are WSHSY and SAAADI. The CDR3 coding sequence is TGCGCCAGCAGTGACCCCGTCCGTGAGCAGTTCTTC. Protein product: CASSDPVREQFF.

This clonotype has more than one count but fewer than ten. The chain links TRBV5-5 to TRBJ1-1, with D possibly TRBD1 on 5 matching bases. Germline V gene sequence: CDR1 SGHKS, CDR2 YYEKEE (reference sequence). V lost 3 bases to trimming and J lost 6 bases, with 15 bases between them. The CDR3 contains 14 residues. This CDR3 is CASSSRGDSAEAFF. CDR3 nucleotides: TGTGCCAGCAGCTCCCGAGGGGACTCAGCTGAAGCTTTCTTT.

The chain employs TRBV4-1 and TRBJ2-6, with D possibly being TRBD1 (5 bases). Germline assignment: CDR1 MGHRA and CDR2 YSYEKL. The CDR3 consists of 16 residues. The V end was cut by 1 base, the J end by 2 bases, with 9 bases between. CDR3 in DNA: TGCGCCAGCAGCCAAGGACAGAGCGCTGGGGCCAACGTCCTGACTTTC. The encoded protein is CASSQGQSAGANVLTF.

The V gene is TRBV5-6, the J gene TRBJ1-1; 7 positions agree with TRBD1. CDR3 length: 15 amino acids. Germline CDR1 and CDR2: SGHDT and YYEEEE. V dropped 4 bases and J dropped 4; count of bases not matched to a gene: 10. The CDR3 loop reads CASSDGAGGFTEAFF. As DNA, the CDR3 is TGTGCCAGCAGCGATGGGGCAGGGGGATTCACTGAAGCTTTCTTT.

The J gene is TRBJ1-1, the V gene TRBV12-3 or TRBV12-4; perhaps TRBD1 as D (6 bases). Trimming cost V 5 bases and J 4 bases, with 11 bases left between them. The CDR3 loop spans 13 amino acids. For the CDR3, the DNA is TGTGCCAGCAGTGCCTTAGGGGGCACTGAAGCTTTCTTT. This codes for CASSALGGTEAFF.

A few counts support this clonotype. The chain links TRBV5-4 to TRBJ1-3; D ambiguous. Trimming left V 0 bases short and J 0 bases short, with 1 base between. The germline V gene has CDR1 SGHNT and CDR2 YYREEE (reference sequence). The CDR3 totals 13 residues. CDR3 coding DNA: TGTGCCAGCAGCTTGGGCTCTGGAAACACCATATATTTT. Protein product: CASSLGSGNTIYF.

The rearrangement links TRBV5-6 to TRBJ1-1; unclear D gene. V shed 0 bases and J shed 1 base, with 10 bases lying between them. The CDR3 is 15 residues long. Germline V gene lookup returns CDR1 SGHDT and CDR2 YYEEEE. The CDR3 bases are TGTGCCAGCAGCTTGGTCGGCGTCAGGAACACTGAAGCTTTCTTT. This gives the protein CASSLVGVRNTEAFF. Full variable domain (remainder filled in from reference TRBV5-6 and TRBJ1-1): DAGVTQSPTHLIKTRGQQVTLRCSPKSGHDTVSWYQQALGQGPQFIFQYYEEEERQRGNFPDRFSGHQFPNYSSELNVNALLLGDSALYLCASSLVGVRNTEAFFGQGTRLTVV.

This clonotype is deemed large. This chain uses TRBV6-1 with TRBJ1-6, with 8 bases fitting TRBD1. The CDR3 runs 13 residues. Trimming cost V 5 bases and J 9 bases; bases outside gene matches: 3. Germline assignment: CDR1 MNHNS and CDR2 SASEGT. CDR3: CASSTTGASPLHF. DNA of the CDR3: TGTGCCAGCAGTACGACAGGGGCTTCACCCCTCCACTTT.

The gene calls are TRBV5-1 and TRBJ2-4, with 7 bases that match TRBD1. The CDR3 consists of 14 residues. V dropped 3 bases and J dropped 7; count of bases not matched to a gene: 7. The germline V gene has CDR1 SGHRS and CDR2 YFSETQ. The CDR3 DNA is TGCGCCAGCAGCTCTTCAGGGGGTGGGAACATTCAGTACTTC. Its translation: CASSSSGGGNIQYF.

This clonotype counts as medium-sized. The DNA of the CDR3 is TGTGCCTGGAGTGTACACCCACAGGGGGGGTTCCAAGAGACCCAGTACTTC. Translated, it gives CAWSVHPQGGFQETQYF. The chain carries TRBV30 and TRBJ2-5; maybe TRBD1 (8 bases). Trimming stripped 0 bases from V and 1 base from J, with 18 bases between. In germline, CDR1 is GTSNPN, CDR2 SVGIG (reference sequence). There are 17 residues in the CDR3.

The CDR3 region is CSARGGLAGGPQFF. Written as DNA, the CDR3 is TGCAGTGCTAGGGGGGGACTAGCGGGGGGCCCGCAGTTCTTC. The chain recombines TRBV20-1 with TRBJ2-1, with TRBD2 identical over 15 bases. The CDR3 has 14 residues. V was pared by 3 bases and J by 12 bases, with 6 bases of the junction left unmatched. Germline-derived CDR1 and CDR2 are DFQATT and SNEGSKA (reference sequence).

This clonotype qualifies as medium-sized. The rearrangement uses TRBV6-1 and TRBJ2-7, with D possibly TRBD2 on 5 matching bases. The CDR3 contains 13 residues. V dropped 6 bases and J dropped 0 bases, with 9 bases sitting between them. Germline CDR1 and CDR2: MNHNS and SASEGT. This CDR3 reads CASSQAASYEQYF. The CDR3 region has the DNA TGTGCCAGCAGCCAAGCGGCCTCCTACGAGCAGTACTTC.

The J gene is TRBJ2-3, the V gene TRBV11-2, with TRBD2 identical over 13 bases. Germline CDR1 SGHAT, CDR2 FQNNGV. V gave up 6 bases and J gave up 5 bases; unmatched junction bases: 5. There are 15 residues in the CDR3. CDR3 protein: CASSTLAGGGDTQYF. The CDR3 DNA reads TGTGCCAGCAGTACACTAGCGGGGGGGGGAGATACGCAGTATTTT. The full variable domain, in which reference TRBV11-2 and TRBJ2-3 provide the parts outside the CDR3, is EAGVAQSPRYKIIEKRQSVAFWCNPISGHATLYWYQQILGQGPKLLIQFQNNGVVDDSQLPKDRFSAERLKGVDSTLKIQPAKLEDSAVYLCASSTLAGGGDTQYFGPGTRLTVL.

This clonotype is classed as medium-sized. V gene TRBV20-1 combines with J gene TRBJ1-2; D gene uncertain. V lost 3 bases to trimming and J lost 4 bases, with 6 bases between them. From germline, CDR1 is DFQATT and CDR2 SNEGSKA (reference sequence). The CDR3 contains 11 residues. Written as DNA, the CDR3 is TGCAGTGCTAGTTTGGCCTATGGCTACACCTTC. Protein product: CSASLAYGYTF.

This chain connects TRBV15 to TRBJ2-7; 8 positions agree with TRBD1. The CDR3 has 15 residues. Per the germline V gene, CDR1 is LNHNV and CDR2 is YYDKDF (reference sequence). The V segment lost 0 bases and the J segment 5 bases; nucleotides outside the gene matches: 6. The CDR3 here is CATSRDWNRGNEQYF. The CDR3 bases are TGTGCCACCAGCAGAGATTGGAACAGGGGGAACGAGCAGTACTTC.

The sample holds a few counts of this clonotype. The V and J genes are TRBV12-3 or TRBV12-4 and TRBJ2-3; TRBD1 agrees at 10 bases. Unmatched junction bases numbered 6, after V lost 8 bases and J lost 4 bases. The CDR3 extends over 14 amino acids. In nucleotides, the CDR3 is TGTGCCAGCCGGGACAGGGGTCGAGCAGATACGCAGTATTTT. Residues: CASRDRGRADTQYF.

On this clonotype: This may arise from a read error, as a much more abundant clone is one base away. The rearrangement joins TRBV27 to TRBJ1-2; D is uncertain. Germline V lookup: CDR1 MNHEY, CDR2 SMNVEV (reference sequence). The CDR3 spans 12 residues. The chain's CDR3 is CASTPRNYGNTF. Here the CDR3 DNA reads TGTGCCAGCACACCGCGTAACTATGGCAACACCTTC.

Details on this clonotype: One junction end disagrees with the germline gene, perhaps due to a read error. The rearrangement joins TRBV20-1 to TRBJ2-7; tentatively, D is TRBD1 or TRBD2 (5 bases each). Germline V lookup: CDR1 DFQATT, CDR2 SNEGSKA (reference sequence). The CDR3 is made up of 14 amino acids. CDR3 protein: CGARGASKVYEQYF. CDR3 bases: TGCGGTGCTAGAGGGGCCTCGAAGGTCTACGAGCAGTACTTC.

This clonotype was seen a handful of times. This chain uses TRBV6-4 with TRBJ2-1; D remains ambiguous. V lost 4 bases, J lost 7 bases, and 17 bases lay in between. CDR1 is MRHNA and CDR2 is SNTAGT in the germline V gene. CDR3 length: 15 residues. DNA of the CDR3: TGTGCCAGCAGTGCCTCATCGGCGAGCCTGAATGAGCAGTTCTTC. Protein sequence: CASSASSASLNEQFF.

This clonotype was counted between two and nine times. The chain links TRBV30 to TRBJ2-5, with 8 bases identical to TRBD2. The ends lost 8 bases at V and 6 bases at J; junction bases unmatched: 11. This CDR3 comprises 13 residues. Per the germline V gene, CDR1 is GTSNPN and CDR2 is SVGIG (reference sequence). The CDR3 DNA follows: TGTGCCGGGTCCCCGGGGGGGAAAAAGACCCAGTACTTC. This codes for CAGSPGGKKTQYF.

This clonotype was observed a handful of times. The rearrangement uses TRBV30 and TRBJ2-6; D may be TRBD1 (8 bases). V shed 5 bases and J shed 2 bases, with 13 bases lying between them. The germline gives CDR1 GTSNPN, CDR2 SVGIG (reference sequence). CDR3 length equals 15 residues. The CDR3 protein is CAWGGDRPGANVLTF. CDR3 in DNA: TGTGCCTGGGGGGGGGACAGGCCTGGGGCCAACGTCCTGACTTTC. Based on the CDR3 plus reference TRBV30 and TRBJ2-6, the full variable domain is SQTIHQWPATLVQPVGSPLSLECTVEGTSNPNLYWYRQAAGRGLQLLFYSVGIGQISSEVPQNLSASRPQDRQFILSSKKLLLSDSGFYLCAWGGDRPGANVLTFGAGSRLTVL.

The chain employs TRBV30 and TRBJ1-2; 10 bases are a match to TRBD1. This CDR3 comprises 13 residues. Germline trimming cut 5 bases from V and 3 bases from J; bases unmatched to any gene: 3. Per the germline V gene, CDR1 is GTSNPN and CDR2 is SVGIG (reference sequence). CDR3: CAWGQGGDYGYTF. DNA for the CDR3: TGTGCCTGGGGACAGGGGGGAGACTATGGCTACACCTTC.